Included here is one T cell receptor (beta chain) sequence, with context. Its cognate antigen is unknown. The entry originates in a study of beta chain features in type 1 diabetes. Study-wide points: Shorter TCRB CDR3s, moderately but significantly so, marked every one of the four CD4+ subsets in Type 1 diabetes patients.

Losses at the gene ends were 10 bases for V and 1 base for J; bases not matched to a gene: 11. The germline CDR1 and CDR2 sequences are MNHEY and SVGAGI. This CDR3 is built from 15 residues. Sequencing targeted expressed TCRB transcripts, as all isolated RNA had been reverse transcribed. Some clones are missing from TCRdb's copy, which holds only in-frame ones; the method was immunoSEQ multiplex PCR. The table lists about 47,000 clones, around 40% of them singletons. The specimen sequenced was stem cell memory CD4+ T cells from blood. The V call is TRBV6-5, the J call TRBJ2-3; 7 nucleotides match TRBD2. The source is a young man with type 1 diabetes. In DNA, the CDR3 is TGTGCCACCTCATTTACGGGAGGAGGCACAGATACGCAGTATTTT. This gives the protein CATSFTGGGTDTQYF.